This passage covers 9 T cell receptor beta chains from one sample sequenced in a study of beta chain features in type 1 diabetes. Reverse transcribing all isolated RNA meant expressed TCRB transcripts were sequenced. TCRdb's table, derived via immunoSEQ multiplex PCR, lists solely in-frame clones and lacks some. The sample contains about 930,000 clones, roughly a sixth of which appear only once. The sequenced sample consisted of naive CD4+ T cells from blood. The origin of the receptors is a woman between 18 and 29 years old in good health.

This clone was counted only a few times. The chain joins TRBV10-3 to TRBJ1-5; no clear D gene. CDR1 and CDR2 (germline): ENHRY, SYGVKD. CDR3 length equals 12 residues. Deletions cut 4 bases from V and 2 bases from J, with 3 bases between. DNA for the CDR3: TGTGCCATCAGTGGCGGCAATCAGCCCCAGCATTTT. Encoded protein: CAISGGNQPQHF.

This clone was observed a single time. This chain joins TRBV7-2 and TRBJ2-1; 9 nucleotides match TRBD2. The CDR3 consists of 15 residues. Germline CDR1 SGHTA, CDR2 FQGNSA. J lost 4 bases, V lost 5 bases, and 6 bases had no gene match. CDR3 nucleotides: TGTGCCAGCAGCCCGACAGCGGGAGGTTACAATGAGCAGTTCTTC. This gives the protein CASSPTAGGYNEQFF.

This clone occurred a few times. The V call is TRBV28, the J call TRBJ2-1; maybe TRBD2 (6 bases). CDR1 is MDHEN, CDR2 SYDVKM, per germline. The CDR3 consists of 13 residues. The V gene lost 8 bases and the J gene lost 10 bases, with 18 bases spanning the gap. CDR3 bases: TGTGCCAGCCTTCGGAGGGCCGGTTGGGAGCAGTTCTTC. Amino acids: CASLRRAGWEQFF.

The CDR3 spells CASSLGDIYNEQFF. For the CDR3, the DNA is TGTGCCAGCAGCTTAGGGGACATCTACAATGAGCAGTTCTTC. The rearrangement joins TRBV7-8 to TRBJ2-1; tentatively, D is TRBD1 (6 bases). The CDR3 length is 14 residues. V was trimmed by 1 base and J by 3 bases, leaving 7 bases between them. Germline assignment: CDR1 SGHVS and CDR2 FQNEAQ.

For this clone: This specimen includes other DNA sequences encoding the same CDR3. The gene calls are TRBV9 and TRBJ2-5; possible D gene TRBD2, 5 bases. The germline gives CDR1 SGDLS, CDR2 YYNGEE. The CDR3 totals 13 residues. V was shortened by 0 bases and J by 5 bases, with 8 bases between the two germline ends. CDR3 nucleotides: TGTGCCAGCAGCGTAGCTACGGGGGAGACCCAGTACTTC. Amino acids: CASSVATGETQYF.

The chain combines TRBV7-9 with TRBJ1-3; TRBD1 agrees at 7 bases. Germline trimming cut 4 bases from V and 4 bases from J; bases unmatched to any gene: 7. Germline V CDR1 and CDR2: SEHNR, FQNEAQ (reference sequence). The CDR3 totals 15 residues. The CDR3 spells CASSSRGDSGNTIYF. The CDR3 region has the DNA TGTGCCAGCAGCTCCCGGGGGGACAGCGGAAACACCATATATTTT.

This clone appeared a few times. The gene calls are TRBV27 and TRBJ2-3; TRBD2 might be the D (6 bases). Trimming shortened V by 5 bases and J by 7 bases, and 13 bases separated the two germline ends. The length of the CDR3 is 13 residues. From germline, CDR1 is MNHEY and CDR2 SMNVEV (reference sequence). The DNA of the CDR3 is TGTGCCAGCAGTGGGGACTCTGCGTATACGCAGTATTTT. It yields the protein CASSGDSAYTQYF.

The gene calls are TRBV7-2 and TRBJ2-2, with D perhaps assigned TRBD1 or TRBD2 (5 bases each). Trimming pared 1 base from V and 9 bases from J, leaving 15 bases between. Looked up from germline, CDR1 is SGHTA and CDR2 is FQGNSA. The CDR3 contains 15 residues. CDR3 DNA: TGTGCCAGCAGCTTAGAATCCGGGACCCGGAGGGAGCTGTTTTTT. The encoded protein is CASSLESGTRRELFF.

With respect to this clone: This specimen includes other DNA sequences encoding the same CDR3. The chain has TRBV7-2 and TRBJ2-7, with 7 bases that match TRBD1. Germline CDR1 and CDR2: SGHTA and FQGNSA. V was clipped by 3 bases and J by 2 bases; unmatched bases: 1. This CDR3 comprises 13 residues. CDR3 loop: CASSFGTAYEQYF. The CDR3 coding sequence is TGTGCCAGCAGCTTCGGGACAGCCTACGAGCAGTACTTC.